Detailed here is one T cell receptor beta chain. No antigen is known for it. One end of the junction is discordant with germline, which a read error may explain. A sample-barcoded 5' primer and a J-beta primer mix were used in a second PCR of roughly 7 to 12 cycles. MiXCR was run by TCRdb on the 5' RACE reads, yielding one entry per CDR3 protein. Seen here are some 1.5 million distinct CDR3 sequences, approximately 39% observed once, and the top ten hold more than 4%. Germline CDR1 KGHSH, CDR2 LQKENI. The CDR3 is made up of 15 amino acids. The data were taken from a study of blood T cells in healthy people across ages. Whole-study results and caveats: The study regarded diversity estimates from one million T cells as underestimates. In older individuals, TCR beta diversity per million T cells was lower, falling roughly linearly with age.

Sample donors were healthy Caucasian individuals that came from Russia, aged 6 to 90. The sequenced material came from blood. The V gene is TRBV18, the J gene TRBJ2-1, with TRBD2 matching 12 bases. The receptor comes from a woman aged 18-29 years in good health. Here the CDR3 reads CASSPLAGGFSEQFF. The CDR3 DNA follows: TGTGCCAGCTCCCCACTAGCGGGAGGTTTTAGTGAGCAGTTCTTC.